This T cell receptor beta chain was obtained from a study of blood T cells in healthy people across ages. Germline CDR1 SEHNR, CDR2 FQNEAQ (reference sequence). The CDR3 is made up of 14 amino acids. Trimming took 8 bases from V and 0 from J, leaving 13 bases between them. The table lists this clonotype with many counts. The authors ran a second PCR of about 6 to 11 cycles using a sample-barcoded 5' primer and a J-beta primer mix. TCRdb re-called the 5' RACE reads through MiXCR, storing one row per CDR3 protein. The data contain 710,000 or so distinct CDR3 sequences, about 30% of them singletons. The rearrangement joins TRBV7-9 to TRBJ1-1; D remains ambiguous. Sequenced sample: blood. The receptor comes from a woman older than 75 in good health. The CDR3 coding sequence is TGTGCCAGCTCACCAAGACGGGTGAACACTGAAGCTTTCTTT. Its protein product is CASSPRRVNTEAFF.